The rows below give T cell receptor beta chains drawn from one sample of a study of T cell responses to AZD1222 COVID-19 vaccine. Libraries were prepared by immunoSEQ multiplex PCR; TCRdb keeps only in-frame clonotypes and omits some of them. Among approximately 150,000 clones listed, more than 85% were seen once. The material sequenced was peripheral blood, taken 28 days after the second AZD1222 dose. These receptor sequences come from an adult who received the AZD1222 COVID-19 vaccine. Each CDR3 is given with its conserved first and last residue. A D gene is named only where the DNA matches it firmly. Clone sizes are given selectively: once, few, many, or a class where the clone is expanded.

D | J | size | V | CDR3 | DNA
- | TRBJ1-1 | - | TRBV12-3/TRBV12-4 | CASSFSMNTEAFF | TGTGCCAGCAGTTTTAGTATGAACACTGAAGCTTTCTTT
- | TRBJ1-1 | - | TRBV4-1 | CASSHPAAGYTEAFF | TGCGCCAGCAGCCATCCGGCGGCAGGCTACACTGAAGCTTTCTTT
- | TRBJ1-5 | - | TRBV12-3/TRBV12-4 | CASSHQANQPQHF | TGTGCCAGCAGTCACCAGGCAAATCAGCCCCAGCATTTT
TRBD2 | TRBJ2-7 | - | TRBV6-7 | CASTLTSGRPHEQYF | TGTGCCAGCACTCTAACTAGCGGGAGACCCCACGAGCAGTACTTC
- | TRBJ2-2 | few | TRBV6-4 | CASSEQGSTGELFF | TGTGCCAGCAGTGAACAGGGATCAACCGGGGAGCTGTTTTTT
TRBD1 | TRBJ1-1 | - | TRBV5-4 | CASSADRGTEAFF | TGTGCCAGCAGCGCGGACAGGGGCACTGAAGCTTTCTTT
TRBD2 | TRBJ2-2 | - | TRBV7-3 | CASSLTSGSSPGELFF | TGTGCCAGCAGCTTAACTAGCGGGAGTTCCCCCGGGGAGCTGTTTTTT
- | TRBJ2-7 | - | TRBV9 | CASSVDRGYEQYF | TGTGCCAGCAGCGTAGATCGGGGCTACGAGCAGTACTTC
TRBD1 | TRBJ2-7 | - | TRBV2 | CASSAGTGDYEQYF | TGTGCCAGCAGTGCCGGGACAGGGGACTACGAGCAGTACTTC
- | TRBJ1-5 | - | TRBV4-1 | CASSQVLYKGIVNNQPQHF | TGCGCCAGCAGCCAAGTTTTGTACAAAGGGATCGTGAACAATCAGCCCCAGCATTTT
TRBD2 | TRBJ2-1 | - | TRBV5-4 | CASSSRGVSQDEQFF | TGTGCCAGCTCGTCGCGGGGGGTCAGTCAGGATGAGCAGTTCTTC
TRBD2 | TRBJ2-1 | - | TRBV14 | CASSPLAESSYNEQFF | TGTGCCAGCAGCCCACTAGCGGAGAGCTCCTACAATGAGCAGTTCTTC
- | TRBJ2-7 | - | TRBV5-4 | CASSTRNDYEQYF | TGTGCCAGCAGCACCCGGAACGACTACGAGCAGTACTTC
TRBD1 | TRBJ2-7 | - | TRBV18 | CASSPGQALWQYF | TGTGCCAGCTCACCGGGACAGGCTCTTTGGCAGTACTTC
TRBD1 | TRBJ2-7 | - | TRBV27 | CASSITGTGAYEQYF | TGTGCCAGCAGTATCACCGGGACAGGTGCCTACGAGCAGTACTTC
- | TRBJ2-3 | - | TRBV7-2 | CASSSPEEATDTQYF | TGTGCCAGCAGCTCCCCCGAGGAAGCCACAGATACGCAGTATTTT
TRBD1 | TRBJ1-1 | - | TRBV7-9 | CASSFPLRQGRNTEAFF | TGTGCCAGCAGCTTCCCTCTGCGACAGGGAAGAAACACTGAAGCTTTCTTT
TRBD2 | TRBJ2-7 | - | TRBV5-3 | CARSLDSSGGSLHEQYF | TGTGCCAGAAGCTTGGATTCTAGCGGGGGGTCTCTGCACGAGCAGTACTTC